This T cell receptor (beta chain) was captured by sequencing in a study of breast tumors, draining lymph nodes, adjacent tissues. Whole-study results and caveats: Most tumor T cells seemingly derive from lymph node, then expand in tumor. Tumor TCR diversity was below lymph nodes but above nontumor tissue.

This clonotype was seen at least ten times. Its antigen is as yet unknown. MiXCR, run by TCRdb on the multiplex PCR reads, gives a single entry per CDR3 protein. Here the sample spans about 200,000 distinct CDR3 sequences, roughly 31% being singletons. Samples came from axillary lymph nodes draining the breast cancer. Material: axillary lymph node tissue. The clonotype originates from a female donor with breast cancer. Some clones in this sample may be carry-over from other donors' samples.

CDR3 in DNA: TGTGCCAGCAGCCTTACAGGTCTTACCTACGAGCAGTACTTC. It codes for CASSLTGLTYEQYF. V usage is TRBV2 and J usage is TRBJ2-7; D possibly corresponds to TRBD1 (5 bases). Germline V CDR1 and CDR2: SNHLY, FYNNEI. Between the trimmed V and J ends, which lost 6 bases and 2 bases, there was a span of 14 bases. This CDR3 is built from 14 residues.